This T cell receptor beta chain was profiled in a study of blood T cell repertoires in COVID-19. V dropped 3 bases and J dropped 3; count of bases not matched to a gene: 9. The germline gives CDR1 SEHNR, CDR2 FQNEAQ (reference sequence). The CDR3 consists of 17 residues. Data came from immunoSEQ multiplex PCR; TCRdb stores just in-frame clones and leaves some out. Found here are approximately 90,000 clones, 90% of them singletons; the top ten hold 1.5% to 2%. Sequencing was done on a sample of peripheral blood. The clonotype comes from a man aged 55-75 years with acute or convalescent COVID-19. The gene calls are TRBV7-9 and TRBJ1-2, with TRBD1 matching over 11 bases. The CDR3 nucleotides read TGTGCCAGCAGCTTTGGACAGGGGGCGTTTCGCGACTATGGCTACACCTTC. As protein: CASSFGQGAFRDYGYTF.